The next 25 T cell receptor beta chains were all read from a single sample in a study of identical twins. TCRdb recomputed calls from the 5' RACE reads with MiXCR, one row per CDR3 protein. The table lists about 250,000 distinct CDR3 sequences, 7% to 8.5% of them singletons. This sample was shared with a second study, whose subject was yellow fever vaccine responses in identical twins.

Sequenced: CD8+ T cells sorted from blood. The receptors come from a woman younger than 35 in good health.

This clonotype was seen many times. V gene TRBV12-3 or TRBV12-4 combines with J gene TRBJ2-1; 10 positions match TRBD2. The CDR3 has 16 residues. V shed 1 base and J 9 bases; nucleotides not matched to a gene: 9. The CDR3 reads CASSLEGAGGPGEQFF. Here the CDR3 DNA reads TGTGCCAGCAGTTTAGAGGGAGCGGGAGGGCCGGGTGAGCAGTTCTTC.

The table lists this clonotype with a few counts. J is TRBJ2-5 and V is TRBV28, with D unclear. Germline CDR1 is MDHEN and CDR2 is SYDVKM. CDR3 length: 14 residues. The germline V and J ends were trimmed by 6 bases and 5 bases, with 16 bases remaining between them. The CDR3 is CASSPGSLEETQYF. CDR3 sequence (DNA): TGTGCCAGCAGCCCAGGATCGTTAGAGGAGACCCAGTACTTC.

This chain links TRBV27 with TRBJ1-2, with D maybe TRBD1 (5 bases). V lost 7 bases to trimming and J lost 3 bases, with 30 bases between them. CDR3 length equals 19 residues. CDR1 is MNHEY, CDR2 SMNVEV, per germline (reference sequence). The chain's CDR3 is CASTPRGGVGIRPDYGYTF. The DNA for the CDR3 is TGTGCCAGCACCCCTCGTGGAGGGGTAGGTATTAGGCCAGACTATGGCTACACCTTC.

This clonotype turned up a few times. The chain links TRBV24-1 to TRBJ1-5; D call uncertain. Per germline, CDR1 KGHDR and CDR2 SFDVKD. Trimming took 6 bases from V and 6 from J, leaving 8 bases between them. The CDR3 is made up of 12 amino acids. The CDR3 here is CATSITPQPQHF. CDR3 in DNA: TGTGCCACCAGTATCACTCCTCAGCCCCAGCATTTT.

The V call is TRBV27, the J call TRBJ2-3; 10 positions agree with TRBD2. The V gene end was trimmed by 3 bases and the J gene end by 2 bases; junction bases not matched to a gene: 5. The CDR3 is 16 residues long. Germline CDR1 MNHEY, CDR2 SMNVEV (reference sequence). This CDR3 reads CASSFQGLATTDTQYF. CDR3 coding DNA: TGTGCCAGCAGTTTTCAGGGACTAGCGACCACAGATACGCAGTATTTT.

V gene TRBV11-2 combines with J gene TRBJ2-4; D is uncertain. Trimming took off 5 bases at V and 4 bases at J, with 9 bases between the two ends. This CDR3 spans 13 amino acids. CDR1 and CDR2 from the germline V gene are SGHAT and FQNNGV. The CDR3 protein is CASSPDPKNIQYF. CDR3 DNA: TGTGCCAGCAGCCCCGACCCAAAAAACATTCAGTACTTC.

This clonotype was detected ten times or more. The CDR3 DNA is TGTGCCAGCAGCTTGGTCGGCAGGGAGGCGGCAGATACGCAGTATTTT. Protein product: CASSLVGREAADTQYF. The rearrangement links TRBV5-6 to TRBJ2-3, with a weak D call TRBD2 (6 bases). The V end lost 0 bases, the J end lost 4 bases, and 15 bases lay between the germline ends. This CDR3 region has 16 residues. CDR1 SGHDT and CDR2 YYEEEE come from the germline V gene.

This clonotype appeared a few times. The rearrangement uses TRBV19 and TRBJ2-7, with D unclear. This CDR3 is built from 15 residues. Germline V CDR1 and CDR2: LNHDA, SQIVND (reference sequence). The V and J ends lost 3 bases and 3 bases respectively, with 15 bases between them. CDR3 sequence (DNA): TGTGCCAGTAGTATGTCGCGGAATCGGATCTACGAGCAGTACTTC. Translating it yields CASSMSRNRIYEQYF.

This clonotype was detected only a few times. The chain carries TRBV3-1 and TRBJ2-3; 10 bases align to TRBD2. J gave up 4 bases and V 5 bases, and 6 bases lay outside the gene matches. The CDR3 totals 15 residues. Germline CDR1 is LGHDT and CDR2 is YNNKEL (reference sequence). Here the CDR3 reads CASSYLAGGADTQYF. Here the CDR3 DNA reads TGTGCCAGCAGCTATTTAGCGGGAGGAGCAGATACGCAGTATTTT.

This clonotype was counted many times. The chain has TRBV5-1 and TRBJ1-3, with 7 positions matching TRBD1. Germline V gene lookup returns CDR1 SGHRS and CDR2 YFSETQ. J was trimmed by 1 base and V by 3 bases; bases with no gene match: 19. The CDR3 loop spans 20 amino acids. In DNA, the CDR3 is TGCGCCAGCAGCTGGGGCCTCTCGACAGACAGGGAGGGATCTGGAAACACCATATATTTT. The encoded protein is CASSWGLSTDREGSGNTIYF.

This clonotype was recorded many times. The chain couples TRBV12-3 or TRBV12-4 to TRBJ1-1; D unclear. The CDR3 totals 14 residues. V dropped 5 bases and J dropped 3 bases, with 13 bases sitting between them. The CDR3, as DNA: TGTGCCAGCAGTCCTCGTCGGGGTGACACTGAAGCTTTCTTT. It codes for CASSPRRGDTEAFF.

This clonotype came up many times. This chain joins TRBV27 and TRBJ2-1; possible D gene TRBD1, 6 bases. The CDR3 sequence is 15 residues long. The germline V and J ends were trimmed by 6 bases and 8 bases, with 20 bases remaining between them. Germline values: CDR1 MNHEY, CDR2 SMNVEV (reference sequence). The CDR3: CASSDLRGRMDEQFF. For the CDR3, the DNA is TGTGCCAGCAGCGACCTCAGGGGCCGCATGGATGAGCAGTTCTTC.

The rearrangement joins TRBV27 to TRBJ2-2, with TRBD2 matching over 9 bases. This CDR3 is 16 amino acids long. CDR1 and CDR2 (germline): MNHEY, SMNVEV (reference sequence). V dropped 7 bases and J dropped 6; count of bases not matched to a gene: 12. CDR3 region: CASNHISGSIAGELFF. CDR3 bases: TGTGCCAGCAACCATATTAGCGGGAGCATCGCCGGGGAGCTGTTTTTT.

The chain has TRBV2 and TRBJ2-1; 11 nucleotides match TRBD2. This CDR3 has 16 amino acids. Germline CDR1 is SNHLY and CDR2 is FYNNEI. The V and J ends lost 8 bases and 7 bases, in that order; junction bases with no gene match: 13. The CDR3 nucleotides read TGTGCCAGCGCCACGTTTCCGGGACTAGCGGCGAATGAGCAGTTCTTC. Translation gives CASATFPGLAANEQFF.

This clonotype was counted a few times. The chain combines TRBV28 with TRBJ2-7; the D call may be TRBD1 or TRBD2 (5 bases each). Trimming took 9 bases from V and 2 from J, leaving 17 bases between them. This CDR3 has 14 amino acids. The germline V gene encodes CDR1 MDHEN and CDR2 SYDVKM. CDR3 sequence (DNA): TGTGCCAGTTGGGGACCTTTAAGGCCCTACGAGCAGTACTTC. Translation gives CASWGPLRPYEQYF.

There are many counts of this clonotype. The chain links TRBV28 to TRBJ2-3, with 11 bases lining up with TRBD1. The J segment lost 5 bases and the V segment lost 5 bases, leaving 6 bases of the junction unmatched. The germline V gene encodes CDR1 MDHEN and CDR2 SYDVKM. This CDR3 has 15 residues. The CDR3 reads CASSDGQGAVDTQYF. CDR3 sequence (DNA): TGTGCCAGCAGTGACGGACAGGGGGCAGTAGATACGCAGTATTTT.

This chain links TRBV10-2 with TRBJ2-7; TRBD1 matches 7 bases. Trimming took 2 bases from V and 0 from J; bases not matched to a gene: 4. The CDR3 extends over 15 amino acids. CDR1 is WSHSY and CDR2 is SAAADI in the germline V gene. The CDR3 DNA follows: TGCGCCAGCAGTGAGGGATGGGACAGCTCCTACGAGCAGTACTTC. Translation gives CASSEGWDSSYEQYF.

The genes are TRBV28 and TRBJ2-2, with unresolved D. The CDR3 runs 18 residues. The ends were cut back, 7 bases at V and 0 bases at J, with 21 bases in the middle. Germline V gene sequence: CDR1 MDHEN, CDR2 SYDVKM. The CDR3 region has the DNA TGTGCCAGCAACCCAGAGTTTTTCCGGGCCCCGAACACCGGGGAGCTGTTTTTT. Its protein is CASNPEFFRAPNTGELFF.

This clonotype was counted ten times or more. The chain links TRBV20-1 to TRBJ1-2; D gene unclear. Germline CDR1 DFQATT, CDR2 SNEGSKA (reference sequence). CDR3 length: 14 residues. With 0 bases removed from V and 4 bases from J, the gap between germline ends came to 12 bases. The CDR3 region is CSARDLQIRYGYTF. Here the CDR3 DNA reads TGCAGTGCTAGAGATCTCCAGATCCGCTATGGCTACACCTTC.

The chain has TRBV24-1 and TRBJ2-5, with D possibly being TRBD1 or TRBD2 (6 bases each). Germline V gives CDR1 KGHDR, CDR2 SFDVKD. Trimming stripped 2 bases from V and 0 bases from J, with 9 bases between. The CDR3 has 15 amino acids. CDR3 sequence: CATSDSGAYQETQYF. CDR3 in DNA: TGTGCCACCAGTGATTCGGGGGCGTACCAAGAGACCCAGTACTTC.

In this sample, this clonotype turned up many times. This chain links TRBV5-1 with TRBJ2-2, with TRBD1 matching 7 bases. The CDR3 consists of 17 residues. Unmatched junction bases numbered 11, after V lost 4 bases and J lost 2 bases. Germline values: CDR1 SGHRS, CDR2 YFSETQ. CDR3 protein: CASSKPTGVPNTGELFF. The CDR3, as DNA: TGCGCCAGCAGCAAACCAACAGGGGTACCTAACACCGGGGAGCTGTTTTTT.

The sample holds a few counts of this clonotype. V and J are TRBV19 and TRBJ1-6; 7 nucleotides match TRBD1. CDR3 length: 14 residues. V dropped 5 bases and J dropped 7; count of bases not matched to a gene: 5. The germline V gene encodes CDR1 LNHDA and CDR2 SQIVND (reference sequence). CDR3 nucleotide sequence: TGTGCCAGTAGTGAAGGGACAGAGAATTCACCCCTCCACTTT. Translating gives CASSEGTENSPLHF.

There are a few counts of this clonotype. The gene calls are TRBV24-1 and TRBJ2-6, with TRBD1 identical over 7 bases. The CDR3 extends over 19 amino acids. After removal of 5 bases from V and 0 bases from J, the junction contained 12 bases not matched to a gene. Looked up from germline, CDR1 is KGHDR and CDR2 is SFDVKD. The CDR3 sequence is CATSAFDRADPSGANVLTF. The DNA of the CDR3 is TGTGCCACCAGTGCGTTCGACAGGGCCGACCCCTCTGGGGCCAACGTCCTGACTTTC.

This clonotype appeared a few times. The J gene is TRBJ2-2, the V gene TRBV5-4, with D perhaps given as TRBD1 or TRBD2 (5 bases each). CDR1 and CDR2 from the germline V gene are SGHNT and YYREEE (reference sequence). V was pared by 1 base and J by 5 bases, with 18 bases between. The CDR3 runs to 17 residues. In DNA, the CDR3 is TGTGCCAGCAGCTTGTTCACAGGTGGGAGCCAAACCGGGGAGCTGTTTTTT. This gives the protein CASSLFTGGSQTGELFF.

This clonotype has at least ten counts. The chain couples TRBV4-1 to TRBJ1-5, with TRBD1 matching 8 bases. This CDR3 has 15 residues. Germline values: CDR1 MGHRA, CDR2 YSYEKL. V shed 2 bases and J 2 bases; nucleotides not matched to a gene: 2. CDR3 sequence (DNA): TGCGCCAGCAGCCAAACGACAGGGGGCAATCAGCCCCAGCATTTT. Protein product: CASSQTTGGNQPQHF.